Listed below are T cell receptor beta chains from one sample, sequenced in a study of blood T cells in healthy people across ages. A single record per CDR3 protein comes from TCRdb applying MiXCR to the 5' RACE reads. The table lists 550,000 to 700,000 distinct CDR3 sequences, roughly 28% of them singletons. The source material was blood. The receptors derive from a woman aged 70-85 years in good health. Each CDR3 is given with its conserved first and last residue. A D gene is named only where the DNA matches it firmly. Part of the rows lack a size; the others show once, few, many or a class for expanded clones.

>TRBD1|once|TRBV12-3/TRBV12-4|TRBJ2-7
TGTGCCTCCCGGGACAGGGGCTCCTACGAGCAGTACTTC
CASRDRGSYEQYF
>TRBD2|.|TRBV2|TRBJ2-7
TGTGCCAGCAGTGAATTGGGGGGGGGCTCCTACGAGCAGTACTTC
CASSELGGGSYEQYF
>.|.|TRBV7-3|TRBJ2-7
TGTGCCAGCAGCTCCACAGGGCCACCACCCTACGAGCAGTACTTC
CASSSTGPPPYEQYF
>.|few|TRBV18|TRBJ2-3
TGTGCCAGCTCACCTTCCCAGTACACAGATACGCAGTATTTT
CASSPSQYTDTQYF
>.|few|TRBV6-6|TRBJ2-2
TGTGCCAGCAGTTTTCGGGAGCTTACCGGGGAGCTGTTTTTT
CASSFRELTGELFF
>TRBD1|few|TRBV4-3|TRBJ2-7
TGCGCCAGCAGCCTGGCAGGACAGGCACCCTCCTACGAGCAGTACTTC
CASSLAGQAPSYEQYF
>.|.|TRBV12-3/TRBV12-4|TRBJ2-7
TGTGCCAGCAGTGCGGACGGACGCTACGAGCAGTACTTC
CASSADGRYEQYF
>.|few|TRBV5-1|TRBJ2-5
TGCGCCAGCAGCTTGTTCGGGCAAGGGGAGACCCAGTACTTC
CASSLFGQGETQYF
>TRBD1|.|TRBV12-3/TRBV12-4|TRBJ1-2
TGTGCCGGCAGTGTGGGACAGGCCACTAACTATGGCTACACCTTC
CAGSVGQATNYGYTF
>TRBD1|many|TRBV29-1|TRBJ2-7
TGCAGCGTCATCCCGACAGGGGTCGGCGAGCAGTACTTC
CSVIPTGVGEQYF
>.|.|TRBV20-1|TRBJ1-6
TGCAGTGCTAGAGAGGGTTCACCCCTCCACTTT
CSAREGSPLHF
>TRBD1|.|TRBV5-1|TRBJ2-5
TGCGCCAGCAGATTTGGGACAGGGGTGGAGACCCAGTACTTC
CASRFGTGVETQYF
>TRBD1|.|TRBV19|TRBJ1-1
TGTGCCAGTAACGAACAGGGGAGCTCCGTGGCTTTCTTT
CASNEQGSSVAFF
>.|few|TRBV20-1|TRBJ1-1
TGCAGTGTTGGCTCCTCGGACACTGAAGCTTTCTTT
CSVGSSDTEAFF